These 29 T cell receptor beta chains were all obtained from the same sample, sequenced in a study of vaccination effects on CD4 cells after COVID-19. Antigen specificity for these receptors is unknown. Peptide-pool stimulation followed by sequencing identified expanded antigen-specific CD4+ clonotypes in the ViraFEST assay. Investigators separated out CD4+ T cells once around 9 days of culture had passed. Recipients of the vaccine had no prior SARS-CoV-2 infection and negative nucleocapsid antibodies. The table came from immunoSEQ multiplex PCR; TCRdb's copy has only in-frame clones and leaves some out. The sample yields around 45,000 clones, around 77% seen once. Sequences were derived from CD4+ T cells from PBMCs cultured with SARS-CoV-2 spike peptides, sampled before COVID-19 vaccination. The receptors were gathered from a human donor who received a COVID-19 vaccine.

CDR3 in DNA: TGTGCCACCAGCAGAGACGGCCAGGGCAGTCCCTCTCAGCCCCAGCATTTT. Translating gives CATSRDGQGSPSQPQHF. The V gene is TRBV15, the J gene TRBJ1-5; D is possibly TRBD1 (5 bases). The V gene's germline CDR1 is LNHNV and CDR2 YYDKDF (reference sequence). The CDR3 consists of 17 residues. V lost 0 bases, J lost 6 bases, and 18 bases lay in between.

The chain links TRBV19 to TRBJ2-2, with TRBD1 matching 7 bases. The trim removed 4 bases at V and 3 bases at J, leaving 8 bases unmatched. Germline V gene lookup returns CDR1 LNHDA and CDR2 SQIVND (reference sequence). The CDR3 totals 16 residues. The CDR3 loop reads CASSTTQGRYTGELFF. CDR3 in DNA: TGTGCCAGTAGTACTACACAGGGGCGATACACCGGGGAGCTGTTTTTT.

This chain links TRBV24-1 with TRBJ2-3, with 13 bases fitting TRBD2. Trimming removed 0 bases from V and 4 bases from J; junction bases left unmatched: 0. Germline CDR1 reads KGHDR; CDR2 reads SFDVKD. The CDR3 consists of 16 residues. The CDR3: CATSDLGLAGADTQYF. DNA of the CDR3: TGTGCCACCAGTGATTTGGGACTAGCGGGGGCAGATACGCAGTATTTT.

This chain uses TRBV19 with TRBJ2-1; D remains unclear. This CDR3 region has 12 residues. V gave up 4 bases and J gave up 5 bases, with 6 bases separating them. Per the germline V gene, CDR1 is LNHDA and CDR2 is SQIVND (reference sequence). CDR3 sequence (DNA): TGTGCCAGTAGTAGCACCCACAATGAGCAGTTCTTC. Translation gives CASSSTHNEQFF.

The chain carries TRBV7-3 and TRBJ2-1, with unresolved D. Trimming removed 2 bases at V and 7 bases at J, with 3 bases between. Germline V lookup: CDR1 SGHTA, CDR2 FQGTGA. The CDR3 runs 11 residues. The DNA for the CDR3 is TGTGCCAGCAGCTTAGGTAATGAGCAGTTCTTC. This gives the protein CASSLGNEQFF.

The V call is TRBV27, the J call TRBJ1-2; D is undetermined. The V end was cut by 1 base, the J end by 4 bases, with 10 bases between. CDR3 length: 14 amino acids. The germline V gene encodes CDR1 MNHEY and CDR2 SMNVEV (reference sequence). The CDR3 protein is CASSLFGVGYGYTF. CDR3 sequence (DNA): TGTGCCAGCAGTTTATTCGGGGTTGGCTATGGCTACACCTTC.

The CDR3 region has the DNA TGTGCCAGCTCACCACCGGCTCCCCCCTACGAGCAGTACGTC. It codes for CASSPPAPPYEQYV. The V gene is TRBV18, the J gene TRBJ2-7; D not certain. The CDR3 sequence is 14 residues long. V lost 0 bases to trimming and J lost 2 bases, with 8 bases between them. The germline V gene encodes CDR1 KGHSH and CDR2 LQKENI.

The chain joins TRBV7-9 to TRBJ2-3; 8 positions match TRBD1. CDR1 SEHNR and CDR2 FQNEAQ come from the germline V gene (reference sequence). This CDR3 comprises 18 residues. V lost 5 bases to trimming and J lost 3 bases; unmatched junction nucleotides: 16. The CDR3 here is CASSRQPQQGVGTDTQYF. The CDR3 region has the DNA TGTGCCAGCAGCCGACAACCGCAACAGGGGGTAGGGACAGATACGCAGTATTTT.

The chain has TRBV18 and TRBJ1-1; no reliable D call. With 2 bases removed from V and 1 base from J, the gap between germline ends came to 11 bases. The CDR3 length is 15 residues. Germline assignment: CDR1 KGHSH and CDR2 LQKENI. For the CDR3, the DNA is TGTGCCAGCTCACCAGGTCAGTCCAGGAACACTGAAGCTTTCTTT. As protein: CASSPGQSRNTEAFF.

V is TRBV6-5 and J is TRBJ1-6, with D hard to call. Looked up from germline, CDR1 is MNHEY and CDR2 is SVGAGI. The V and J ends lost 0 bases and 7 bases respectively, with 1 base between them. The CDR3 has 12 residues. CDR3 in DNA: TGTGCCAGCAGTTACTCCAATTCACCCCTCCACTTT. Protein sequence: CASSYSNSPLHF.

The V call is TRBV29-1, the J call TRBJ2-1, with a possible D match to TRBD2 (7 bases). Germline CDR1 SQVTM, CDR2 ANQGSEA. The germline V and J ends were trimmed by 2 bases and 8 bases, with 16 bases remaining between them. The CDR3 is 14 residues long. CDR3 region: CSVENGGALDEQFF. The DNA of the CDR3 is TGCAGCGTTGAAAATGGGGGGGCCTTAGATGAGCAGTTCTTC.

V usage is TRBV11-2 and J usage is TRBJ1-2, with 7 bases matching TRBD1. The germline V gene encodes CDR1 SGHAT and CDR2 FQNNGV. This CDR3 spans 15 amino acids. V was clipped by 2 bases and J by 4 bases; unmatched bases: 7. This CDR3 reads CASSLPQGGIYGYTF. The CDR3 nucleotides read TGTGCCAGCAGCTTACCCCAGGGGGGTATCTATGGCTACACCTTC.

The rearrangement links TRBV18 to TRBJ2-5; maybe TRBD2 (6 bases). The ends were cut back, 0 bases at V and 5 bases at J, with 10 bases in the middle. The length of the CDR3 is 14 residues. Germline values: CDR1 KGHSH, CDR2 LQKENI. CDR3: CASSPPGGVETQYF. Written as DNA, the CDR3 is TGTGCCAGCTCACCACCCGGGGGAGTGGAGACCCAGTACTTC.

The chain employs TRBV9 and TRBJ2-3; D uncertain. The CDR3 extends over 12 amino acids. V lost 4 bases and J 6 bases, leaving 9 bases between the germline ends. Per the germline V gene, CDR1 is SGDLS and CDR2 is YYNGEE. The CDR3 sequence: CASSPSQDTQYF. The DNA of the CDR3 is TGTGCCAGCAGCCCAAGTCAGGATACGCAGTATTTT.

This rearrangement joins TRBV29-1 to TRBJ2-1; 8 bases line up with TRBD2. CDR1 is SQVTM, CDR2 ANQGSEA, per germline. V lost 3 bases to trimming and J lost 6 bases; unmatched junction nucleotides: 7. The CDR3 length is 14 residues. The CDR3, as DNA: TGCAGCGTTGACCCGCGGGGGGCAAGCAATGAGCAGTTCTTC. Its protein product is CSVDPRGASNEQFF.

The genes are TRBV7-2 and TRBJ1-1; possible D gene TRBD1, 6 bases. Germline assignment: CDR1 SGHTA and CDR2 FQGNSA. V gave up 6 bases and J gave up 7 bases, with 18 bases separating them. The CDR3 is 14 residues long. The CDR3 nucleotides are TGTGCCAGCAGGCTAGCGGGGGGGGCCCTTGAAGCTTTCTTT. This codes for CASRLAGGALEAFF.

The CDR3 region has the DNA TGCGCCAGCAGCCAAGGGGTTTCGACAGGGGTGGACTATGGCTACACCTTC. This encodes CASSQGVSTGVDYGYTF. The genes are TRBV4-1 and TRBJ1-2; 8 positions agree with TRBD1. CDR3 size: 17 residues. V shed 1 base, J shed 3 bases, and the junction held 10 bases outside the gene matches. Germline values: CDR1 MGHRA, CDR2 YSYEKL.

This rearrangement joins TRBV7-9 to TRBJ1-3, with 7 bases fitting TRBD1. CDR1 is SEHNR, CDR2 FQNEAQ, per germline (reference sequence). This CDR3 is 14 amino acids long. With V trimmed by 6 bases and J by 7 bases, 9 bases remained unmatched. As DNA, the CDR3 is TGTGCCAGCAGAGCAGCAGGGGGTCGGAACACCATATATTTT. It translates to CASRAAGGRNTIYF.

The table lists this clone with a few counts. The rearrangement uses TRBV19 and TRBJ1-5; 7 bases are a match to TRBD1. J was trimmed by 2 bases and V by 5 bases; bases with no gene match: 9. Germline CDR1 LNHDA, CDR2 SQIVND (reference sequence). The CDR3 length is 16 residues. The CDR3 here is CASSPRSQGGNQPQHF. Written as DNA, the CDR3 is TGTGCCAGTAGTCCAAGGAGCCAGGGGGGCAATCAGCCCCAGCATTTT.

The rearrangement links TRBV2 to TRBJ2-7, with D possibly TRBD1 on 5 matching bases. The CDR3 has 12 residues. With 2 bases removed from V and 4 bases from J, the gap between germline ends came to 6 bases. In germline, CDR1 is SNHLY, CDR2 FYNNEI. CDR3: CASSEQGYEQYV. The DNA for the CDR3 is TGTGCCAGCAGTGAACAGGGTTACGAGCAGTACGTC.

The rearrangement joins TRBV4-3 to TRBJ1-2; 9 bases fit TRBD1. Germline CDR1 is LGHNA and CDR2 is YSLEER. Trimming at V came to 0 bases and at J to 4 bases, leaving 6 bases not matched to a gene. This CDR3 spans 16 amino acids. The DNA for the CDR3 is TGCGCCAGCAGCCAAGATCACGGGACAGGGTCCTATGGCTACACCTTC. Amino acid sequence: CASSQDHGTGSYGYTF.

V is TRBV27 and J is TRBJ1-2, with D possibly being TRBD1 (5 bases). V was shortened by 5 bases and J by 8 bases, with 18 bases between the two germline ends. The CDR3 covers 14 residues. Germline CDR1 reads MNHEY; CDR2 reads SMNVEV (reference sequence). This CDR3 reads CASSPKGLPEGYTF. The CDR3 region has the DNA TGTGCCAGCAGTCCTAAGGGACTTCCCGAGGGCTACACCTTC.

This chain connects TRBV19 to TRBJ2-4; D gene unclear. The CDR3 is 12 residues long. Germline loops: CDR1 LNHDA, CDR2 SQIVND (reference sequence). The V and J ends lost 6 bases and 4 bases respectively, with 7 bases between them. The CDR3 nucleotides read TGTGCCAGTAGGACGGATAAAAACATTCAGTACTTC. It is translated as CASRTDKNIQYF.

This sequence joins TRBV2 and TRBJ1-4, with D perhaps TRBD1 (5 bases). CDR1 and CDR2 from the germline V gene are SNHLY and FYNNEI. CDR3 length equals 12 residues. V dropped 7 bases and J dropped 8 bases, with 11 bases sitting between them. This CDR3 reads CASNSRGEKLFF. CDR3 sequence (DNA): TGTGCCAGCAATTCCCGGGGGGAAAAACTGTTTTTT.

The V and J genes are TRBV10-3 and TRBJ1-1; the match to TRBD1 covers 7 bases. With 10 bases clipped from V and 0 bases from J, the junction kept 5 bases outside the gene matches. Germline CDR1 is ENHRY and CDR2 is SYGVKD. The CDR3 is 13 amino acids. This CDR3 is CATTGTVNTEAFF. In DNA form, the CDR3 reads TGTGCCACTACCGGGACAGTGAACACTGAAGCTTTCTTT.

CDR3 DNA: TGTGCCAGCAGCTTAGCAGGGGGGCTGCGAGAAAAACTGTTTTTT. It codes for CASSLAGGLREKLFF. The gene calls are TRBV7-2 and TRBJ1-4; perhaps TRBD1 as D (6 bases). The germline gives CDR1 SGHTA, CDR2 FQGNSA. Trimming took 0 bases from V and 8 from J, leaving 13 bases between them. The CDR3 spans 15 residues. Full variable domain (rest looked up from reference TRBV7-2 and TRBJ1-4): GAGVSQSPSNKVTEKGKDVELRCDPISGHTALYWYRQSLGQGLEFLIYFQGNSAPDKSGLPSDRFSAERTGGSVSTLTIQRTQQEDSAVYLCASSLAGGLREKLFFGSGTQLSVL.

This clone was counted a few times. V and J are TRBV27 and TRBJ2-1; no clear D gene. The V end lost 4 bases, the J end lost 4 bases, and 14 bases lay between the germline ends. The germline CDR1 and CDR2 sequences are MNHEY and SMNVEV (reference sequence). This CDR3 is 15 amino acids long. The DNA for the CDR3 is TGTGCCAGCAGTTCTGACAAGAACTTATACAATGAGCAGTTCTTC. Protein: CASSSDKNLYNEQFF.

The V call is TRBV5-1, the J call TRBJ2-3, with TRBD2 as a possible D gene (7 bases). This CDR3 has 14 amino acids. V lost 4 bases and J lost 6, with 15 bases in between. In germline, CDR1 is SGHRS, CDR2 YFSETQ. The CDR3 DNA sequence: TGCGCCAGCAGCCCGGGGGGCCTTGCGGATACGCAGTATTTT. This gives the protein CASSPGGLADTQYF. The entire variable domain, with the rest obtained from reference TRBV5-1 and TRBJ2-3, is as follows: KAGVTQTPRYLIKTRGQQVTLSCSPISGHRSVSWYQQTPGQGLQFLFEYFSETQRNKGNFPGRFSGRQFSNSRSEMNVSTLELGDSALYLCASSPGGLADTQYFGPGTRLTVL.

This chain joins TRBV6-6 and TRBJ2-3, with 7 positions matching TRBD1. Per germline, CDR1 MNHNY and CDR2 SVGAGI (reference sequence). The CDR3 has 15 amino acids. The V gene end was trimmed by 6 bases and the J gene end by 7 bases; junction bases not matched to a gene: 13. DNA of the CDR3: TGTGCCAGCAGGACCATGATAAGACAGGGAAATACGCAGTATTTT. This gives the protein CASRTMIRQGNTQYF.